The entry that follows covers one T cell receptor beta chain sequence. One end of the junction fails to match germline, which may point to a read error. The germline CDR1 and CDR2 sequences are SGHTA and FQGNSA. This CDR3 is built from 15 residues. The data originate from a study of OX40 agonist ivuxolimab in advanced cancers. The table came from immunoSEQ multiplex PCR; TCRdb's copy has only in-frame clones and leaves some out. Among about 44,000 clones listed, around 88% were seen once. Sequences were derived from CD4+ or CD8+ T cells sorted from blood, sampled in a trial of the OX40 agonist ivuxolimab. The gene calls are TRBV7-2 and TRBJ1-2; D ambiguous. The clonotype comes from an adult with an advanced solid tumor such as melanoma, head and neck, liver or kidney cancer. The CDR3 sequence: CASTGQSEGLSGYTF. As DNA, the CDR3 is TGTGCCAGCACCGGGCAATCCGAGGGTCTAAGTGGCTACACTTTC. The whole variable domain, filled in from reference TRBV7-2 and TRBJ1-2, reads GAGVSQSPSNKVTEKGKDVELRCDPISGHTALYWYRQSLGQGLEFLIYFQGNSAPDKSGLPSDRFSAERTGGSVSTLTIQRTQQEDSAVYLCASTGQSEGLSGYTFGSGTRLTVV.